Described below is a single T cell receptor beta chain sequence and its context. What it binds is not known. These data are taken from a study of OX40 agonist ivuxolimab in advanced cancers. Across the whole study: Dose-escalation patients were diagnosed with hepatocellular carcinoma, melanoma, renal cell cancer or head and neck cancer. Study conclusions and caveats: Nonresponders included some who also had low normalized T-cell clonal expansion.

The assay was immunoSEQ multiplex PCR, and TCRdb's table has in-frame clones only and misses some. The sample has around 46,000 clones, about 89% seen once; the top ten hold less than 15%. The study sampled blood at baseline, cycle 4 day 1, and cycle 7 day 1. The TCR sequence derives from an adult with an advanced solid tumor such as melanoma, head and neck, liver or kidney cancer. This material consisted of CD4+ or CD8+ T cells sorted from blood, taken in a trial of the OX40 agonist ivuxolimab.

The CDR3 DNA sequence: TGCGCCAGCAGCTCTGACATAGGCAGGGGAAATAACTACGAGCAGTACTTC. Residues: CASSSDIGRGNNYEQYF. The gene calls are TRBV5-1 and TRBJ2-7; a weak D match, TRBD1 (6 bases). This CDR3 spans 17 amino acids. V was cut by 3 bases and J by 3 bases, with 22 bases left in between. CDR1 and CDR2 (germline): SGHRS, YFSETQ.